The text below deals with one T cell receptor beta chain. Its target antigen remains unknown. A junction boundary mismatches the germline segment, possibly from a read error. Via the germline V gene, CDR1 is MNHEY and CDR2 SVGAGI. Including the terminal cysteine and phenylalanine, the CDR3 comprises 12 residues. The entry retains the CDR3 DNA only, 36 bases that are in frame from base 1. TCR beta CDR3 regions were amplified from RNA transcripts. The TCR CDR3 was subjected to a first round of RT-PCR using the HTBI primer set and the Qiagen OneStep RT-PCR kit. Libraries were constructed in a second round of multiplex PCR, after which size selection and purification were performed. Paired-end sequencing of the libraries was performed with 100 bp reads on an Illumina HiSeq2000. The authors' pipeline ran thus. SOAPnuke was used to process the raw data, removing reads that contained adapters or uncalled bases, had a mean Phred below 15, or lacked an exact match to the constant primer or identifier. High-quality paired reads were merged using COPE v1.2.5, and each unique nucleotide sequence was defined as a clonotype. MiTCR v1.1 was used to align clonotypes to the IMGT TRBV, TRBD and TRBJ reference segments. Analysis was restricted to V-J combinations with a frequency above 0.0001, which covered roughly 99% of repertoires. The TCS score was defined as F50 (clonal expansion) divided by E x V (chaos), with BLOSUM62-based TCRdist calculated between CDR3 peptides within each V-J. Welch's t-statistics and random forest reduced around 550 V-J features to about 13, which were used in a naive Bayes classifier (R e1071). TCRdb trimmed public reads at Q25 via fastp, called clones via MiXCR and kept in-frame beta chains. A single entry per CDR3 protein holds the most common genes and DNA from its merged rows. The V and J calls were determined by TCRdb, not by the authors. Within this sample are approximately 690,000 distinct CDR3 sequences, with 20% of them counted one time only. Jointly, the top ten make up around a third of the sample.

Ophthalmopathy patients had moderately to severely active disease, with a Clinical Activity Score of 3 or more, a NOSPECS grade of 4 or more, and a disease duration of less than 3 months. Exclusion was applied to patients with uncontrolled infections, other autoimmune diseases, pregnancy or lactation. Diagnoses were based on clinical symptoms, serum thyroxine and TRAb, thyroid ultrasound and orbital computed tomography. PBMCs were separated from over 9 ml of fresh peripheral blood using Ficoll-Paque density gradient centrifugation. Total RNA was extracted with Trizol reagent, and quality was checked on an Agilent 2100 Bioanalyzer. The sample is drawn from a study of T cells in Graves' hyperthyroidism and ophthalmopathy (dated by TCRdb to between 2018 and 2021). With regard to the full study: Peripheral blood samples were taken at the time of initial diagnosis, prior to any treatment. A discovery cohort of about a hundred patients, roughly 45 with Graves' ophthalmopathy and approximately 55 with stable Graves' hyperthyroidism, was used to find distinguishing TCR V-J signatures. Prospective prediction of ophthalmopathy was tested in an independent validation cohort of fewer than 20 hyperthyroidism patients and 15 to 17 patients who later progressed to ophthalmopathy. For training and testing, the roughly 97 patients in the discovery cohort were randomly divided in a 7:3 ratio. In addition, the study compared T-cell repertoires in thyroid tissue and in blood from over 5 Graves' hyperthyroidism patients. Following sampling, methimazole starting at 30 mg daily was given to hyperthyroidism patients, and high-dose intravenous methylprednisolone was given to ophthalmopathy patients. According to the paper, TCR Vbeta CDR3 sequencing was carried out on some 140 peripheral blood samples, which came from approximately 41 ophthalmopathy, 75 or so hyperthyroidism and about 17 progressor patients. What the authors observed across the whole study: In validation, the model predicted progression to ophthalmopathy with around 71% sensitivity and less than 80% specificity, a median of approximately 6.7 months before onset. No statistical method was used to set the sample size in advance, and investigators knew the group allocation. Most expanded thyroid clonotypes (frequency above 0.001) were also detected in blood, a finding suggesting that blood repertoires may reflect thyroid immune responses. A 13 V-J signature model separated ophthalmopathy from stable hyperthyroidism, with around 90% sensitivity and 81.08% specificity in cross-validation and 80%/75% in testing.

Sequencing used blood. Recombination linked TRBV6-5 to TRBJ2-7, with no confidently assigned D gene. This receptor was identified in a man aged 25 to 40 with Graves' ophthalmopathy. The sequenced DNA: TGTGCCAGCGGTTATGCCGGATACGAGCAGTACTTC. It translates as CASGYAGYEQYF.